This T cell receptor (beta chain) originates from a study of CD8 T cells in ankylosing spondylitis. Study-level findings and limits: In synovial fluid and blood from reactive arthritis, some motif variants were previously reported. Matched ankylosing spondylitis synovial fluid reportedly showed significant enrichment of disease-linked clones.

V lost 3 bases, J lost 1 base, and 12 bases lay in between. This CDR3 contains 15 residues. This clonotype appeared a few times. Its target is unknown. TCRdb analysed the 5' RACE reads with MiXCR anew, one entry per CDR3 protein. This sample yields some 290,000 distinct CDR3 sequences, of which around 20% are seen a single time; 7.5% to 9% belongs to the top ten. This TCR derives from a male donor with ankylosing spondylitis or in good health (not recorded which). The specimen sequenced was blood, either unsorted or a sorted T cell fraction (not recorded which). The chain uses TRBV12-3 or TRBV12-4 and TRBJ2-5; the D gene is possibly TRBD2 (5 bases). In DNA form, the CDR3 reads TGTGCCAGCAGTTTCGGCGGGCTCATCCAAGAGACCCAGTACTTC. It encodes CASSFGGLIQETQYF.